This T cell receptor beta chain comes out of a study of CD8 T cells in Susac syndrome. This clonotype was detected once. V shed 4 bases and J 2 bases; nucleotides not matched to a gene: 10. The CDR3 has 18 amino acids. Germline V gives CDR1 SGHRS, CDR2 YFSETQ. Random-hexamer reverse transcription was applied to roughly 0.5 to 1 ug RNA. The method of amplification for TCR beta CDR3 was immunoSEQ multiplex PCR, covering 54 Vbeta and 13 Jbeta. TCRdb re-called the immunoSEQ multiplex PCR reads with MiXCR, one entry per CDR3 protein. This sample has approximately 190,000 distinct CDR3 sequences, with roughly 92% found just once. Healthy donors, matched for age and sex, constituted the control group. Negative isolation yielded CD4+ and CD8+ T cells, and FACS enriched TEMRA cells.

The V call is TRBV5-1, the J call TRBJ2-1, with TRBD2 matching 12 bases. The material sequenced was CD4+ T cells from PBMCs. The sequence was collected from a human donor in good health. This chain's CDR3 is CASSPRTSGVFPYNEQFF. CDR3 sequence (DNA): TGCGCCAGCAGCCCACGGACTAGCGGGGTTTTCCCCTACAATGAGCAGTTCTTC.